This TCR beta chain was sequenced during a study of blood T cell repertoires in COVID-19. Study details: Samples came from the United States, Italy and Spain, spanning acute and convalescent COVID-19.

The assay was immunoSEQ multiplex PCR, and TCRdb's table has in-frame clones only and misses some. The data show roughly 210,000 clones, approximately 80% seen once. This CDR3 region has 19 residues. Germline V lookup: CDR1 LGHDT, CDR2 YNNKEL (reference sequence). Germline trimming cut 1 base from V and 1 base from J; bases unmatched to any gene: 7. J is TRBJ2-1 and V is TRBV3-1 (or the pseudogene TRBV3-2); 13 bases align to TRBD2. The TCR was taken from a woman older than 75 with COVID-19, enrolled during active disease. Sequencing was carried out using peripheral blood. This CDR3 reads CASSQVTSGGAKSYNEQFF. CDR3 DNA: TGTGCCAGCAGCCAAGTAACTAGCGGGGGGGCTAAATCCTACAATGAGCAGTTCTTC.